Shown below are 3 T cell receptor beta chains from a single sample sequenced in a study of T cells after somatic rescue of genetic block. Method: immunoSEQ multiplex PCR; TCRdb's copy keeps in-frame clones and lacks some. The sample records about 110,000 clones, around nine tenths being singletons. Sequences were obtained from peripheral blood mononuclear cells (PBMCs). The receptors originated from a woman in her late teens or twenties.

This chain uses TRBV5-1 with TRBJ2-1; D possibly corresponds to TRBD1 (6 bases). The V end lost 2 bases, the J end lost 1 base, and 10 bases lay between the germline ends. The CDR3 has 15 residues. Germline values: CDR1 SGHRS, CDR2 YFSETQ. In DNA form, the CDR3 reads TGCGCCAGCAGCTTACAGGGTCTTTCCTACAATGAGCAGTTCTTC. Encoded protein: CASSLQGLSYNEQFF.

This sequence joins TRBV28 and TRBJ2-5, with D unclear. Germline CDR1 is MDHEN and CDR2 is SYDVKM. The CDR3 has 12 amino acids. The V and J ends lost 3 bases and 7 bases respectively, with 9 bases between them. The DNA of the CDR3 is TGTGCCAGCAGTTTGGTTGTGGGGACCCAGTACTTC. This translates into CASSLVVGTQYF.

J is TRBJ1-2 and V is TRBV6-4; TRBD1 matches at 8 bases. The junction had 3 bases not matched to a gene; V was cut back by 2 bases and J by 4 bases. The CDR3 length is 14 residues. Germline V lookup: CDR1 MRHNA, CDR2 SNTAGT. Written as DNA, the CDR3 is TGTGCCAGCAGTGACGATGGGACAGGCTATGGCTACACCTTC. Translated: CASSDDGTGYGYTF.